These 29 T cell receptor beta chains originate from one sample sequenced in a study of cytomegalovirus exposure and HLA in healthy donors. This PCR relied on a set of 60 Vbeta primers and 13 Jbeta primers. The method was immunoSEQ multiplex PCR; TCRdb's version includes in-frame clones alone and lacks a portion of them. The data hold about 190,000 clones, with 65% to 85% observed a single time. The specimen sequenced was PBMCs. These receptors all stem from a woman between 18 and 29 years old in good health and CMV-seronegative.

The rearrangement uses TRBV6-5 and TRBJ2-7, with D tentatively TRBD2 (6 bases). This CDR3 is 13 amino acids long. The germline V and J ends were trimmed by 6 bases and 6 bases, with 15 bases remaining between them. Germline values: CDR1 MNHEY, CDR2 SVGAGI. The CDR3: CASRPTTSSEQYF. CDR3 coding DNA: TGTGCCAGCAGACCGACTACTAGCTCCGAGCAGTACTTC.

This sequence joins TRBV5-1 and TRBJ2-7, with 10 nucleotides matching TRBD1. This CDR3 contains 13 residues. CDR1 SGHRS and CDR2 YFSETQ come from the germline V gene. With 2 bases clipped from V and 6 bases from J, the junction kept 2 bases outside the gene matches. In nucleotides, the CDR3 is TGCGCCAGCAGCTTCGGACAGGGGGGCGAGCAGTACTTC. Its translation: CASSFGQGGEQYF.

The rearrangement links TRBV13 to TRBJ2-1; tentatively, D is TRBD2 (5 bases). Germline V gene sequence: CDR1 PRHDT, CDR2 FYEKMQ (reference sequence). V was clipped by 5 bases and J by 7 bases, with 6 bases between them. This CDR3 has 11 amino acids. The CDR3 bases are TGTGCCAGCAGCCGGAGGAATGAGCAGTTCTTC. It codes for CASSRRNEQFF.

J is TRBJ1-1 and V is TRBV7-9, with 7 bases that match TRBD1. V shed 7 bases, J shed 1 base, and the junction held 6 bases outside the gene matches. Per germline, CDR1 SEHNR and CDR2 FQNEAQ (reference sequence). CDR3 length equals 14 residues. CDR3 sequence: CASIEGASNTEAFF. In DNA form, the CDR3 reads TGTGCCAGCATTGAGGGGGCCTCGAACACTGAAGCTTTCTTT.

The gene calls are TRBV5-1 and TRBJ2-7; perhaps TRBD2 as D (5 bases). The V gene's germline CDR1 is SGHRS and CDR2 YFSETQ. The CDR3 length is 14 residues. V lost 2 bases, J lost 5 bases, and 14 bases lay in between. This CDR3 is CASSFRGDRDEQYF. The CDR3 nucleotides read TGCGCCAGCAGCTTCCGGGGAGATCGGGACGAGCAGTACTTC.

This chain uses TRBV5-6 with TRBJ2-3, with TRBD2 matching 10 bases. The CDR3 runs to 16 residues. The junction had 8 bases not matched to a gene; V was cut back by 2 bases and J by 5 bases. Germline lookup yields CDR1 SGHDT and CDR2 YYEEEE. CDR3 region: CASSFGTSDVGDTQYF. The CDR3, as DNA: TGTGCCAGCAGCTTCGGGACTAGCGATGTGGGAGATACGCAGTATTTT.

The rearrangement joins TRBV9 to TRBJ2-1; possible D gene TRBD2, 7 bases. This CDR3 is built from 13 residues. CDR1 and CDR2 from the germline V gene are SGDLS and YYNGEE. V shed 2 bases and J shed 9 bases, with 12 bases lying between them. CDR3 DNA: TGTGCCAGCAGCGTCACGGGGGGCGGTGAGCAGTTCTTC. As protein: CASSVTGGGEQFF.

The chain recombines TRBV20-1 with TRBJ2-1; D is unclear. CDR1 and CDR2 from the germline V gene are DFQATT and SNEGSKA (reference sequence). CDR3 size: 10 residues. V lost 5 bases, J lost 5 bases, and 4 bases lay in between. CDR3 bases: TGCAGTGCTCCAAACAATGAGCAGTTCTTC. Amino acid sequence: CSAPNNEQFF.

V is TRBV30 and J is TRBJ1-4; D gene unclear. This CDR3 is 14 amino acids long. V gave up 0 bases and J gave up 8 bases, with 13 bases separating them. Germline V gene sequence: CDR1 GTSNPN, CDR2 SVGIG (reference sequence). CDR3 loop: CAWSVYPRGEKLFF. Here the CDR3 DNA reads TGTGCCTGGAGTGTATACCCCCGCGGCGAAAAACTGTTTTTT.

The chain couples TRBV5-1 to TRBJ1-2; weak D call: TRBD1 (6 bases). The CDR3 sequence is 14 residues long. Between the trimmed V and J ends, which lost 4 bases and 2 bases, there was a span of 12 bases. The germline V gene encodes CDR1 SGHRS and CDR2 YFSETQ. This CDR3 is CASSPGGHNYGYTF. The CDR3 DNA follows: TGCGCCAGCAGCCCGGGGGGGCACAACTATGGCTACACCTTC.

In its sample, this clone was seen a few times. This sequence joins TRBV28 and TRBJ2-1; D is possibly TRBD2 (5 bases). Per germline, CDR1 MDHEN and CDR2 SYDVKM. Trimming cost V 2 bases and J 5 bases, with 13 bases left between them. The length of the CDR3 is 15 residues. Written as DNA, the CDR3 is TGTGCCAGCAGTTTAACGGCAGGAGGCCACAATGAGCAGTTCTTC. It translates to CASSLTAGGHNEQFF.

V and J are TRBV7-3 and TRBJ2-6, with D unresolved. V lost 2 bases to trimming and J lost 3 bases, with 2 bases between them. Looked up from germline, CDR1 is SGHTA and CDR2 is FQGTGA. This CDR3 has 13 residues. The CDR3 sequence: CASSLHGANVLTF. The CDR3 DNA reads TGTGCCAGCAGCTTACATGGGGCCAACGTCCTGACTTTC.

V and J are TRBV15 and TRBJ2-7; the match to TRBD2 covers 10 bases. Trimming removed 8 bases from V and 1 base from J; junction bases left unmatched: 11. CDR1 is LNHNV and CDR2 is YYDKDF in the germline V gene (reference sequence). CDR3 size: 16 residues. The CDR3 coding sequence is TGTGCCACCCACCCCCCCGGGACTAGCGCTTCCTACGAGCAGTACTTC. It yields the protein CATHPPGTSASYEQYF.

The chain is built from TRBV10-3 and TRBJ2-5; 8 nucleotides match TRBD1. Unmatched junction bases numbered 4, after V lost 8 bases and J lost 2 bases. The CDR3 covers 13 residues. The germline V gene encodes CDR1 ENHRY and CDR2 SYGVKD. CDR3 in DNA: TGTGCCATCGCCCGGGACAGGCAAGAGACCCAGTACTTC. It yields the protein CAIARDRQETQYF.

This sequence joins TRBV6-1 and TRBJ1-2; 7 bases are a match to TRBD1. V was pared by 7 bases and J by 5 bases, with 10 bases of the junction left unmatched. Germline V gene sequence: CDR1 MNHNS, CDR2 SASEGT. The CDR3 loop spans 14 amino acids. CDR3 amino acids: CASISTGVGYGYTF. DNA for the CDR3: TGTGCCAGCATTAGTACAGGGGTAGGATATGGCTACACCTTC.

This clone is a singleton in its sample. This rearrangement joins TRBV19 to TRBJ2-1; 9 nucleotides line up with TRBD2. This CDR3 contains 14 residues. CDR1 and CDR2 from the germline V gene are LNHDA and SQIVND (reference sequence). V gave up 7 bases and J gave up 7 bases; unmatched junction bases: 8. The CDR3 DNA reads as TGTGCCAGTAATTGGCGGGAGGGTTCGAATGAGCAGTTCTTC. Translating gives CASNWREGSNEQFF.

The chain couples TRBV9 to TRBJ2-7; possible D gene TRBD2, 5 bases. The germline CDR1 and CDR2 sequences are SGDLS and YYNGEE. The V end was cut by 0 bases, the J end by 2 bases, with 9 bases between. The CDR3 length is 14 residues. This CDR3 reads CASSVEAAAYEQYF. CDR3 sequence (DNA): TGTGCCAGCAGCGTAGAGGCAGCGGCCTACGAGCAGTACTTC.

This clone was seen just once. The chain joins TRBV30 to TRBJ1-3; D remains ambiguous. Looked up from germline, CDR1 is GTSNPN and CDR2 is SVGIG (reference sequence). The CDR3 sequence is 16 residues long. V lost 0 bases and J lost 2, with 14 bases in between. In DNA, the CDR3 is TGTGCCTGGAGTGTAAAGGAGTTGTTCACTGGAAACACCATATATTTT. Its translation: CAWSVKELFTGNTIYF.

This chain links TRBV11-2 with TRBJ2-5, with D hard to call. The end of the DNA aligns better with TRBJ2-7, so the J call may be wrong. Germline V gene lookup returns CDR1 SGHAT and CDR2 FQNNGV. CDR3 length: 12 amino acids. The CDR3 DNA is TGTGCCAGCAGCTTCCATTCCTACGAGCAGTACTTC. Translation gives CASSFHSYEQYF.

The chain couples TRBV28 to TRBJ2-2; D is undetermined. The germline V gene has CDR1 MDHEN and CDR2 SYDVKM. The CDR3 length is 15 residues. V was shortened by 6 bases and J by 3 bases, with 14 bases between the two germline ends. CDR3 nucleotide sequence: TGTGCCAGCAGCCCCAAGCCCCTCCACACCGGGGAGCTGTTTTTT. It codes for CASSPKPLHTGELFF.

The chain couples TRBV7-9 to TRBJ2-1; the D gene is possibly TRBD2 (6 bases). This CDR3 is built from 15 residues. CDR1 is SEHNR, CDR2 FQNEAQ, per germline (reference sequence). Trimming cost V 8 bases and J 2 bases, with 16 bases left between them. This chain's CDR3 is CASGSWDSTYNEQFF. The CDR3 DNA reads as TGTGCCAGCGGTTCGTGGGACTCAACCTACAATGAGCAGTTCTTC. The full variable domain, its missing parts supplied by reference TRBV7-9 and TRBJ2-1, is DTGVSQNPRHKITKRGQNVTFRCDPISEHNRLYWYRQTLGQGPEFLTYFQNEAQLEKSRLLSDRFSAERPKGSFSTLEIQRTEQGDSAMYLCASGSWDSTYNEQFFGPGTRLTVL.

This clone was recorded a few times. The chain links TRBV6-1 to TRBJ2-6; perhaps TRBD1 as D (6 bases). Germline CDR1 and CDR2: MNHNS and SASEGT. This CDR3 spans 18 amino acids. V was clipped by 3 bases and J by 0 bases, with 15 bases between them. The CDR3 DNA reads TGTGCCAGCAGTGATCAGGGGTCTTCTCGCTCTGGGGCCAACGTCCTGACTTTC. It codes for CASSDQGSSRSGANVLTF.

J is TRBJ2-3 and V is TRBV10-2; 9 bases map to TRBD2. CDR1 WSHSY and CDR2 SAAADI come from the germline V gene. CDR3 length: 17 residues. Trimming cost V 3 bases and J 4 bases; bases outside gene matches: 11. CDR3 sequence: CASSEIGGRALADTQYF. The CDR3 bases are TGCGCCAGCAGTGAAATTGGCGGGAGGGCCCTCGCAGATACGCAGTATTTT.

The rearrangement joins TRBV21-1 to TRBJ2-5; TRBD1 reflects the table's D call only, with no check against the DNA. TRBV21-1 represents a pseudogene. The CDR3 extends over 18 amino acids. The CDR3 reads CASSKSYRDLFCFETQYF. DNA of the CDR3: TGTGCCAGCAGCAAATCGTACAGGGACCTATTTTGTTTCGAGACCCAGTACTTC.

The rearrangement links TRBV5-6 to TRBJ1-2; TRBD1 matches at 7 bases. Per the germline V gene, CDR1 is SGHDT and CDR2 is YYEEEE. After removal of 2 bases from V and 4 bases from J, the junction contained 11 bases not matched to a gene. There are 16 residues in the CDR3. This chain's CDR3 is CASSLSGTENSYGYTF. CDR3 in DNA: TGTGCCAGCAGCTTATCCGGGACAGAGAATTCCTATGGCTACACCTTC.

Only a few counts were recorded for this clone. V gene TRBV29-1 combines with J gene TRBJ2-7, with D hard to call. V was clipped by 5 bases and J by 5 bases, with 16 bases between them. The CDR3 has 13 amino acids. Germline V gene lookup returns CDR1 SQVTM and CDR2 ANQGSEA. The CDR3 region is CSVTNRRSNEQYF. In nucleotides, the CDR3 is TGCAGCGTTACGAACCGACGGAGCAACGAGCAGTACTTC.

CDR3 nucleotide sequence: TGCGCCAGCAGCCTTAAGCCTGGACAGGGGGCTATGGATACGCAGTATTTT. Its protein product is CASSLKPGQGAMDTQYF. The V gene is TRBV5-1, the J gene TRBJ2-3, with TRBD1 identical over 11 bases. Trimming removed 4 bases from V and 6 bases from J; junction bases left unmatched: 13. From germline, CDR1 is SGHRS and CDR2 YFSETQ. There are 17 residues in the CDR3.

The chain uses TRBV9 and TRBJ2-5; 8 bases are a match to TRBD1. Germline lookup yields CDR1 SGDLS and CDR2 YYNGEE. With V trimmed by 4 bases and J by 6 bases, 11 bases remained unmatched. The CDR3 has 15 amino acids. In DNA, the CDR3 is TGTGCCAGCAGCCCCCGACAGGGGCAGACGAAGACCCAGTACTTC. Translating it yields CASSPRQGQTKTQYF.

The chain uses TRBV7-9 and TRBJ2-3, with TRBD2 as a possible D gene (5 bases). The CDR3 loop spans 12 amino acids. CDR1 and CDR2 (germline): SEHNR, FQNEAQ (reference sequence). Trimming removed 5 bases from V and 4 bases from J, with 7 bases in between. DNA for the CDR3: TGTGCCAGCAGCCGAGCGGCAGATACGCAGTATTTT. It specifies CASSRAADTQYF.